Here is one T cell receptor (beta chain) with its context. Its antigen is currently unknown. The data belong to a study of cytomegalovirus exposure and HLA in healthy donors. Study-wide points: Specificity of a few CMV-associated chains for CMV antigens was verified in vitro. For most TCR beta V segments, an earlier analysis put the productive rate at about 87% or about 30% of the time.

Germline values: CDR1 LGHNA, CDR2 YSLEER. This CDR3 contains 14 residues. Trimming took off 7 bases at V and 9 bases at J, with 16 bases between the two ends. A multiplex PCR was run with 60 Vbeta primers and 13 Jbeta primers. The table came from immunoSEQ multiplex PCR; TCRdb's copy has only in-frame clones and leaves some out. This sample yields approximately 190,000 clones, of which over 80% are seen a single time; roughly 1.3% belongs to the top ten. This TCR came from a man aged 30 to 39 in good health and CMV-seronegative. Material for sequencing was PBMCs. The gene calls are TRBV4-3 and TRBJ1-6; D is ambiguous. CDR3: CASTSGGSSSPLHF. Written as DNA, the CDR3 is TGCGCCAGCACCTCGGGAGGTTCCAGTTCACCCCTCCACTTT.